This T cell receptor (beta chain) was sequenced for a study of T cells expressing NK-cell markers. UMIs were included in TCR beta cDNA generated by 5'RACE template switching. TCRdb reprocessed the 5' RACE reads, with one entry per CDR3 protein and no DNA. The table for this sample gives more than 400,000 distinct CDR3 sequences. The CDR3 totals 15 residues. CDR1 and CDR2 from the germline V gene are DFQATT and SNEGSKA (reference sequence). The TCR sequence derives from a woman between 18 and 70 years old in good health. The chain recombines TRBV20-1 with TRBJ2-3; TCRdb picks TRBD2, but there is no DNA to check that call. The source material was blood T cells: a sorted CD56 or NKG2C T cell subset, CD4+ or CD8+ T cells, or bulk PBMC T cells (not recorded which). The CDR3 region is CSAPNRATQTDTQYF.